This is a list of T cell receptor beta chains from one sample in a study of cytotoxic CD8 clonotypes in ibrutinib-treated CLL. Produced via immunoSEQ multiplex PCR; TCRdb's table is partial and in-frame only. Of hundreds of thousands of clones in the sample, about four fifths were seen once. The source was PBMCs, collected after 12 months of ibrutinib treatment. These TCRs come from a human donor with chronic lymphocytic leukemia. The CDR3 runs from the conserved cysteine through the conserved F or W. Each record gives: D gene, J gene, V gene, CDR3 DNA, CDR3 protein. A D gene is named only where the DNA matches it firmly.

D: .; J: TRBJ1-3; V: TRBV2; DNA: TGTGCCAGCGGGCTACGGGGAAACACCATATATTTT; CDR3: CASGLRGNTIYF
D: TRBD1; J: TRBJ1-2; V: TRBV18; DNA: TGTGCCAGCTCACCGACAGGGAGGGGTGACTATGGCTACACCTTC; CDR3: CASSPTGRGDYGYTF
D: .; J: TRBJ1-3; V: TRBV15; DNA: TGTGCCACCAGCCACCCGACCCTCTCTGGAAACACCATATATTTT; CDR3: CATSHPTLSGNTIYF
D: TRBD1; J: TRBJ1-3; V: TRBV10-3; DNA: TGTGCCATCACGGGGACCACAGGGGGCAGTGGAAACACCATATATTTT; CDR3: CAITGTTGGSGNTIYF
D: .; J: TRBJ2-7; V: TRBV18; DNA: TGTGCCAGCTCACCAGGACAGAACGACGAGCAGTACTTC; CDR3: CASSPGQNDEQYF
D: TRBD1; J: TRBJ1-2; V: TRBV11-1; DNA: TGTGCCAGCAGCCAAACAGGGGCCGACTATGGCTACACCTTC; CDR3: CASSQTGADYGYTF
D: .; J: TRBJ1-2; V: TRBV2; DNA: TGTGCCAGCAGTGTAGAGGGCCTCAATGGCTACACCTTC; CDR3: CASSVEGLNGYTF
D: TRBD1; J: TRBJ2-1; V: TRBV9; DNA: TGTGCCAGCAGCCGCACCGACAGGGGCCACTCCTACAATGAGCAGTTCTTC; CDR3: CASSRTDRGHSYNEQFF
D: .; J: TRBJ1-2; V: TRBV7-3; DNA: TGTGCCAGCAGCCCGACGGGGGGGAACAACTATGGCTACACCTTC; CDR3: CASSPTGGNNYGYTF
D: .; J: TRBJ2-7; V: TRBV15; DNA: TGTGCCACCAGCAGAGTTTCCGGCACCCGATCCTACGAGCAGTACTTC; CDR3: CATSRVSGTRSYEQYF
D: .; J: TRBJ1-3; V: TRBV7-6; DNA: TGTGCCAGCAGCTCCTCCTCTGGAAACACCATATATTTT; CDR3: CASSSSSGNTIYF
D: .; J: TRBJ1-5; V: TRBV6-5; DNA: TGTGCCAGCAGTTACTCTAGCAATCAGCCCCAGCATTTT; CDR3: CASSYSSNQPQHF
D: .; J: TRBJ1-6; V: TRBV11-2; DNA: TGTGCCAGCAGCTTAGATCAGGGTTCCTATAATTCACCCCTCCACTTT; CDR3: CASSLDQGSYNSPLHF